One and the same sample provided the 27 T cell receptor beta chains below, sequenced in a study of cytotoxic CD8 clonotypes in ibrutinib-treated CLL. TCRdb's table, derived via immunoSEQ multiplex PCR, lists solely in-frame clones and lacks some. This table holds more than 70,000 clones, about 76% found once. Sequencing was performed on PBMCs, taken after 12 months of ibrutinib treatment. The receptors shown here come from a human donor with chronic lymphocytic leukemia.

The chain's CDR3 is CASSLAGGTGAFF. The CDR3 DNA reads as TGCGCCAGCAGCTTGGCCGGGGGGACCGGAGCTTTCTTT. The V gene is TRBV5-1, the J gene TRBJ1-1; the D gene is possibly TRBD1 (5 bases). Germline V gene lookup returns CDR1 SGHRS and CDR2 YFSETQ. This CDR3 is built from 13 residues. Trimming shortened V by 0 bases and J by 10 bases, and 13 bases separated the two germline ends.

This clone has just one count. CDR3 protein: CASSLAGANTGELFF. CDR3 bases: TGTGCCAGCAGCTTAGCGGGGGCGAACACCGGGGAGCTGTTTTTT. The V and J genes are TRBV7-8 and TRBJ2-2, with D perhaps TRBD1 or TRBD2 (5 bases each). The CDR3 consists of 15 residues. Germline values: CDR1 SGHVS, CDR2 FQNEAQ. V was trimmed by 0 bases and J by 0 bases, leaving 5 bases between them.

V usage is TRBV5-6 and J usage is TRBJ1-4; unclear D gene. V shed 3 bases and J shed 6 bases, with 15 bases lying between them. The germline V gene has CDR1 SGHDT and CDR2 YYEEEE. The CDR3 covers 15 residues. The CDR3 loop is CASSSRASWDEKLFF. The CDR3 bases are TGTGCCAGCAGCTCCCGGGCCTCATGGGATGAAAAACTGTTTTTT.

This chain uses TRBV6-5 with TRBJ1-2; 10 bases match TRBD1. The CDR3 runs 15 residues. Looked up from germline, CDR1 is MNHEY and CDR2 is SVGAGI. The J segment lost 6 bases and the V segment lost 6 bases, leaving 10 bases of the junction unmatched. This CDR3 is CASSPGTGARNGYTF. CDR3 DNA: TGTGCCAGCAGCCCCGGGACAGGGGCGAGGAATGGCTACACCTTC.

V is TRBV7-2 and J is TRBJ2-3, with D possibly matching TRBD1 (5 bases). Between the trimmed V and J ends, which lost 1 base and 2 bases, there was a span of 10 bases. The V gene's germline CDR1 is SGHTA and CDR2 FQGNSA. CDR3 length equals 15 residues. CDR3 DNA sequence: TGTGCCAGCAGCTTAGGGGTGGGGCCCACAGATACGCAGTATTTT. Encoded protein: CASSLGVGPTDTQYF.

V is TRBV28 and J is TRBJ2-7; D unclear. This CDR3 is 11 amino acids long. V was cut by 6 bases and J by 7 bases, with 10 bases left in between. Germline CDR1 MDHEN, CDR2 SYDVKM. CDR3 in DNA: TGTGCCAGCAGGTGGTCTGGGGAGCAGTACTTC. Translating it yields CASRWSGEQYF.

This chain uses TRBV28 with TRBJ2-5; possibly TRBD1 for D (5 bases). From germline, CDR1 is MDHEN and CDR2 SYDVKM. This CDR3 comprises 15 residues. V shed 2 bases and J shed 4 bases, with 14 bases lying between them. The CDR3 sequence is CASSLVGGAGETQYF. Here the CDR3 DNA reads TGTGCCAGCAGTTTAGTGGGTGGGGCAGGAGAGACCCAGTACTTC.

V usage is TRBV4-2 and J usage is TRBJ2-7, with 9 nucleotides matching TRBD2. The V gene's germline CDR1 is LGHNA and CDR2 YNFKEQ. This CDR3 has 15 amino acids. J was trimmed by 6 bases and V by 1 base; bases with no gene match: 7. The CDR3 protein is CASSQGGTSLAEQYF. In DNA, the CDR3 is TGTGCCAGCAGCCAAGGTGGGACTAGCTTGGCCGAGCAGTACTTC.

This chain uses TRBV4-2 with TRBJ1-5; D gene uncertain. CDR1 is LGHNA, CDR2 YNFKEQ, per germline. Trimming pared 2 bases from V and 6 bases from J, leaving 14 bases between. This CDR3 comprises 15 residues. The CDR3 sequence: CASSQPGTLGQPQHF. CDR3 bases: TGTGCCAGCAGCCAACCCGGTACCCTCGGTCAGCCCCAGCATTTT.

CDR3 amino acids: CASWPAGTIPKNIQYF. The CDR3 DNA reads TGTGCCAGCTGGCCGGCAGGGACAATCCCGAAAAACATTCAGTACTTC. The chain carries TRBV2 and TRBJ2-4, with a tentative D call TRBD1 (6 bases). Germline V lookup: CDR1 SNHLY, CDR2 FYNNEI. Trimming left V 8 bases short and J 4 bases short, with 21 bases between. The CDR3 extends over 16 amino acids.

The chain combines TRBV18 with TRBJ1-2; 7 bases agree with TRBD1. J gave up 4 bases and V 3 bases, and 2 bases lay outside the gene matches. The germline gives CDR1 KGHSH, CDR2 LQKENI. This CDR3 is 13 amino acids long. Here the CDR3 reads CASSPTGAYGYTF. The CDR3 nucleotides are TGTGCCAGCTCACCTACAGGGGCCTATGGCTACACCTTC.

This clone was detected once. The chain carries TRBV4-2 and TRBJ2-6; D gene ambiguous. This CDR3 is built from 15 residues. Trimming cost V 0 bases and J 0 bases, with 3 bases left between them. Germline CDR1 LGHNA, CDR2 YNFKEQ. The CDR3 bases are TGTGCCAGCAGCCAAGATGTCTCTGGGGCCAACGTCCTGACTTTC. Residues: CASSQDVSGANVLTF.

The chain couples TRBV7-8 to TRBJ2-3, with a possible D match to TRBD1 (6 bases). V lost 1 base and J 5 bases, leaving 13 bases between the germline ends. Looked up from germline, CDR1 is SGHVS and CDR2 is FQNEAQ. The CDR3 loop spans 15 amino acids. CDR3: CASSLGMGAGDTQYF. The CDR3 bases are TGTGCCAGCAGCTTAGGGATGGGGGCGGGAGATACGCAGTATTTT.

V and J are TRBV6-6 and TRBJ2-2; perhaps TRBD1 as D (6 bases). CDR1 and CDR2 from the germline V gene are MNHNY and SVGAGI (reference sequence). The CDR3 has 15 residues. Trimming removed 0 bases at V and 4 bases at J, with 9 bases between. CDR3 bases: TGTGCCAGCAGTTACTCCTGGACAGCCACCGGGGAGCTGTTTTTT. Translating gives CASSYSWTATGELFF.

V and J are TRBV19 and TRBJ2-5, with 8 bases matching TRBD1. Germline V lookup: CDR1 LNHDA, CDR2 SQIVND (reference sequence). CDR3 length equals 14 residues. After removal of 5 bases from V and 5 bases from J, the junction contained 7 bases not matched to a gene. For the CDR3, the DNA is TGTGCCAGTAGTCAGGGGACAGGCGGGGAGACCCAGTACTTC. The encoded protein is CASSQGTGGETQYF.

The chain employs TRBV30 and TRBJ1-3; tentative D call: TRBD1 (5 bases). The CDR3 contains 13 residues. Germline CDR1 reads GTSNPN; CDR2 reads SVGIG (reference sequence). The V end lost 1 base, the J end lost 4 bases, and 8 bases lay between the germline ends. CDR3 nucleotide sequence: TGTGCCTGGAGTGCAGGGTCCGGAAACACCATATATTTT. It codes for CAWSAGSGNTIYF.

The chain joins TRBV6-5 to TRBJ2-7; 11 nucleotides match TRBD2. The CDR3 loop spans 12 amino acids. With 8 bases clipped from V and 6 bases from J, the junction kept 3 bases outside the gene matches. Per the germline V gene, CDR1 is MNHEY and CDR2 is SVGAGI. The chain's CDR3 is CASHSGRGEQYF. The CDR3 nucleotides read TGTGCCAGCCATAGCGGGAGGGGCGAGCAGTACTTC.

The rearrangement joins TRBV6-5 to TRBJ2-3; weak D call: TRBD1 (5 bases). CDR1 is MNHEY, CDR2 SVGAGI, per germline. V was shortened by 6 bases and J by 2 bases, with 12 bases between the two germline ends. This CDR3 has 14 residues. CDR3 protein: CASSPTRDTDTQYF. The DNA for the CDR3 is TGTGCCAGCAGCCCGACCAGGGACACAGATACGCAGTATTTT.

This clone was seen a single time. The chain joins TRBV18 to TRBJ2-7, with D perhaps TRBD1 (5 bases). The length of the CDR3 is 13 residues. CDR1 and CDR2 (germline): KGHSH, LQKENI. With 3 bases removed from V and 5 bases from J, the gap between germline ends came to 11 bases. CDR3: CASSPPQGHEQYF. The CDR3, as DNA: TGTGCCAGCTCACCCCCCCAGGGCCACGAGCAGTACTTC.

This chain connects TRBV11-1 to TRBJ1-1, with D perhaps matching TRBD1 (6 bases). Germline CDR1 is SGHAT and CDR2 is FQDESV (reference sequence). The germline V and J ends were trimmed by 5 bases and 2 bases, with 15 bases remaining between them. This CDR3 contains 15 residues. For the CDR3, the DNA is TGTGCCAGCAGCCCCCAGGGGTTGGGCAACACTGAAGCTTTCTTT. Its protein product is CASSPQGLGNTEAFF.

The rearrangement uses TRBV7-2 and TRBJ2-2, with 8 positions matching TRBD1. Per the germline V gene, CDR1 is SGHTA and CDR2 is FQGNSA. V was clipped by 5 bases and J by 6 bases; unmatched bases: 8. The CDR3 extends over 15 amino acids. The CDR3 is CASSRYRGEAGELFF. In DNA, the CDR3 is TGTGCCAGCAGCCGGTACAGGGGGGAGGCCGGGGAGCTGTTTTTT.

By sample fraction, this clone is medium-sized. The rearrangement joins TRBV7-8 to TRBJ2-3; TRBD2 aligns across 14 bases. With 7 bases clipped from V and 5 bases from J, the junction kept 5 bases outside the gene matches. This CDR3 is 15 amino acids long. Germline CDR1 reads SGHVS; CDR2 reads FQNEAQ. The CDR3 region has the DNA TGTGCCAGCACCTCGACTAGCGGGAGGGAAGATACGCAGTATTTT. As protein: CASTSTSGREDTQYF.

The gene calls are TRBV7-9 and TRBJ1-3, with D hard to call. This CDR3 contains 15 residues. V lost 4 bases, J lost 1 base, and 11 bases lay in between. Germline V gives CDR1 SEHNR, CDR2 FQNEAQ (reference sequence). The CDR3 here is CASSSLGGSGNTIYF. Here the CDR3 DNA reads TGTGCCAGCAGCTCGCTCGGCGGGTCTGGAAACACCATATATTTT.

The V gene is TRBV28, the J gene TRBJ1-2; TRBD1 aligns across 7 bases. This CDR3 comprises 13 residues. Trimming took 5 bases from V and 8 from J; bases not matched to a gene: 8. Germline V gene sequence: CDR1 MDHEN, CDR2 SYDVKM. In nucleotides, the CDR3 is TGTGCCAGCAGTCAGGGACAGATAGAAGGCTACACCTTC. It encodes CASSQGQIEGYTF.

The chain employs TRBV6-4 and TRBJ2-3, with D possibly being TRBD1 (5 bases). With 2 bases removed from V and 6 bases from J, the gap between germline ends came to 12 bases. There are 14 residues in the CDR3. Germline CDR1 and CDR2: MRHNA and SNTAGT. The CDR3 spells CASSDGLGRDTQYF. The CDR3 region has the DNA TGTGCCAGCAGTGACGGTTTGGGGCGGGATACGCAGTATTTT.

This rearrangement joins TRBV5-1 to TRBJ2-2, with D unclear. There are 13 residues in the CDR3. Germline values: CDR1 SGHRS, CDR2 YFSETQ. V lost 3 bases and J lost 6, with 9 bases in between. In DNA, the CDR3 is TGCGCCAGCAGCTGGGAATTTCCCGGGGAGCTGTTTTTT. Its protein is CASSWEFPGELFF.

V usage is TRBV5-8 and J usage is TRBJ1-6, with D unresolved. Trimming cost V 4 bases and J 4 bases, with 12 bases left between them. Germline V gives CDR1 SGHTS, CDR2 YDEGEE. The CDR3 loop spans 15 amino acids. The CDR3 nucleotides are TGTGCCAGCAGCCGGAACACCGGATATAATTCACCCCTCCACTTT. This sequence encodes CASSRNTGYNSPLHF.